The 25 T cell receptor beta chains in this list originate from one sample, sequenced in a study of CD8 T cells in ankylosing spondylitis. Overall study results and limits: Made up of under ten highly homologous variants, a TCR beta motif appeared characteristic of ankylosing spondylitis blood.

TCRdb redid the calling of the 5' RACE reads with MiXCR, one entry per CDR3 protein. The sample holds roughly 470,000 distinct CDR3 sequences; 25% to 30% are singletons and the top ten take over 0.8%. Their target antigens are unknown. Sequencing was done on a sample of blood, either unsorted or a sorted T cell fraction (not recorded which). These receptors were obtained from a male donor with ankylosing spondylitis.

Many counts were recorded for this clonotype. The rearrangement uses TRBV7-2 and TRBJ2-4; D gene ambiguous. The germline CDR1 and CDR2 sequences are SGHTA and FQGNSA. V lost 1 base, J lost 7 bases, and 11 bases lay in between. The CDR3 has 14 amino acids. CDR3 loop: CASSLDVGNNIQYF. The CDR3 DNA reads as TGTGCCAGCAGCTTAGACGTGGGAAACAACATTCAGTACTTC.

This rearrangement joins TRBV18 to TRBJ2-7; 7 bases are a match to TRBD1. This CDR3 comprises 14 residues. Germline CDR1 KGHSH, CDR2 LQKENI. The V and J ends lost 5 bases and 3 bases, in that order; junction bases with no gene match: 7. The CDR3 is CASSSGTDFYEQYV. CDR3 in DNA: TGTGCCAGCTCATCCGGGACAGATTTCTACGAGCAGTACGTC.

J is TRBJ2-5 and V is TRBV7-2, with a weak D call TRBD1 (6 bases). Germline-derived CDR1 and CDR2 are SGHTA and FQGNSA. Trimming took 4 bases from V and 4 from J, leaving 16 bases between them. The CDR3 has 15 residues. The CDR3 is CASSYSGTIRETQYF. The CDR3, as DNA: TGTGCCAGCAGCTACTCCGGGACAATTAGAGAGACCCAGTACTTC. The variable domain in full, completed from reference TRBV7-2 and TRBJ2-5, reads GAGVSQSPSNKVTEKGKDVELRCDPISGHTALYWYRQSLGQGLEFLIYFQGNSAPDKSGLPSDRFSAERTGGSVSTLTIQRTQQEDSAVYLCASSYSGTIRETQYFGPGTRLLVL.

The chain has TRBV28 and TRBJ1-1; D is perhaps TRBD1 (6 bases). The CDR3 spans 20 residues. V was cut by 1 base and J by 0 bases, with 24 bases left in between. Germline V gene sequence: CDR1 MDHEN, CDR2 SYDVKM. CDR3 DNA sequence: TGTGCCAGCAGTTTATCACAGGGCGATACTCTTGGGGGGTTGAACACTGAAGCTTTCTTT. Protein product: CASSLSQGDTLGGLNTEAFF.

This clonotype was recorded a few times. The chain is built from TRBV6-2 or TRBV6-3 and TRBJ2-3, with D maybe TRBD2 (6 bases). Trimming stripped 0 bases from V and 6 bases from J, with 22 bases between. Germline V gene sequence: CDR1 MNHEY, CDR2 SVGEGT. The CDR3 runs 18 residues. The CDR3 protein is CASSYSNVGTPVWDTQYF. DNA for the CDR3: TGTGCCAGCAGTTACTCGAATGTAGGGACTCCGGTTTGGGATACGCAGTATTTT.

The V call is TRBV12-3 or TRBV12-4, the J call TRBJ2-1; the match to TRBD1 covers 9 bases. After removal of 3 bases from V and 4 bases from J, the junction contained 4 bases not matched to a gene. The CDR3 has 15 amino acids. CDR3 amino acids: CASSFGTGLYNEQFF. The CDR3 DNA follows: TGTGCCAGCAGTTTCGGGACAGGGCTGTACAATGAGCAGTTCTTC.

The chain employs TRBV10-3 and TRBJ2-7; maybe TRBD2 (5 bases). The CDR3 has 16 amino acids. Between the trimmed V and J ends, which lost 9 bases and 4 bases, there was a span of 25 bases. Germline CDR1 reads ENHRY; CDR2 reads SYGVKD. This CDR3 is CAIKRWAGNRSYEQYV. CDR3 sequence (DNA): TGTGCCATTAAACGGTGGGCCGGGAACCGTTCTTACGAGCAGTACGTC.

This chain uses TRBV5-1 with TRBJ2-5; 8 bases fit TRBD2. The CDR3 covers 16 residues. V was pared by 2 bases and J by 0 bases, with 6 bases of the junction left unmatched. CDR1 is SGHRS, CDR2 YFSETQ, per germline. In nucleotides, the CDR3 is TGCGCCAGCAGCTTAGGGACTAGTGATTACCAAGAGACCCAGTACTTC. Its protein product is CASSLGTSDYQETQYF. Filled out from reference TRBV5-1 and TRBJ2-5, the complete variable domain reads KAGVTQTPRYLIKTRGQQVTLSCSPISGHRSVSWYQQTPGQGLQFLFEYFSETQRNKGNFPGRFSGRQFSNSRSEMNVSTLELGDSALYLCASSLGTSDYQETQYFGPGTRLLVL.

The J gene is TRBJ2-4, the V gene TRBV20-1; D is possibly TRBD2 (6 bases). Germline loops: CDR1 DFQATT, CDR2 SNEGSKA (reference sequence). This CDR3 contains 16 residues. V lost 0 bases and J lost 0, with 12 bases in between. CDR3 in DNA: TGCAGTGCTAGAGATCTGGAGGGATTAGCCAAAAACATTCAGTACTTC. It codes for CSARDLEGLAKNIQYF.

The gene calls are TRBV3-1 and TRBJ1-1; perhaps TRBD1 as D (6 bases). With 3 bases removed from V and 11 bases from J, the gap between germline ends came to 10 bases. This CDR3 region has 11 residues. Germline-derived CDR1 and CDR2 are LGHDT and YNNKEL (reference sequence). The CDR3: CASSQGANAFF. In DNA form, the CDR3 reads TGTGCCAGCAGCCAGGGGGCGAATGCTTTCTTT.

This chain connects TRBV5-1 to TRBJ1-1; D is undetermined. The CDR3 spans 15 residues. Germline values: CDR1 SGHRS, CDR2 YFSETQ. The ends were cut back, 5 bases at V and 0 bases at J, with 14 bases in the middle. For the CDR3, the DNA is TGCGCCAGCAGTTCAGGCAGTGGATTGAACACTGAAGCTTTCTTT. This translates into CASSSGSGLNTEAFF. Looking up the rest from reference TRBV5-1 and TRBJ1-1 gives the full variable domain: KAGVTQTPRYLIKTRGQQVTLSCSPISGHRSVSWYQQTPGQGLQFLFEYFSETQRNKGNFPGRFSGRQFSNSRSEMNVSTLELGDSALYLCASSSGSGLNTEAFFGQGTRLTVV.

This clonotype has more than one count but fewer than ten. This chain joins TRBV24-1 and TRBJ2-2, with 10 bases identical to TRBD2. Germline CDR1 is KGHDR and CDR2 is SFDVKD. With V trimmed by 7 bases and J by 6 bases, 7 bases remained unmatched. CDR3 length: 15 amino acids. CDR3 loop: CATSRLAGASGELFF. DNA for the CDR3: TGTGCCACCAGCCGGCTAGCGGGAGCATCCGGGGAGCTGTTTTTT.

The chain uses TRBV20-1 and TRBJ2-1, with TRBD2 matching over 12 bases. Germline V gives CDR1 DFQATT, CDR2 SNEGSKA (reference sequence). Losses at the gene ends were 2 bases for V and 9 bases for J; bases not matched to a gene: 14. This CDR3 region has 17 residues. CDR3 bases: TGCAGTGCTAGATCCCCTCGACTAGCGGGAGTGCGGGTTGAGCAGTTCTTC. Protein product: CSARSPRLAGVRVEQFF.

This rearrangement joins TRBV6-1 to TRBJ1-1, with 7 bases lining up with TRBD1. Unmatched junction bases numbered 15, after V lost 6 bases and J lost 8 bases. The CDR3 has 15 amino acids. Per the germline V gene, CDR1 is MNHNS and CDR2 is SASEGT. Here the CDR3 reads CASRTDREIPFEAFF. CDR3 sequence (DNA): TGTGCCAGCAGGACCGACAGGGAAATACCGTTCGAAGCTTTCTTT.

The J gene is TRBJ2-5, the V gene TRBV20-1, with 7 bases fitting TRBD1. This CDR3 spans 14 amino acids. J lost 4 bases, V lost 6 bases, and 11 bases had no gene match. CDR1 is DFQATT and CDR2 is SNEGSKA in the germline V gene (reference sequence). The CDR3 protein is CSATTGAEGETQYF. The CDR3 nucleotides are TGCAGTGCCACAACAGGGGCCGAAGGAGAGACCCAGTACTTC.

This clonotype came up a few times. V gene TRBV27 combines with J gene TRBJ1-2, with a weak D call TRBD1 (5 bases). The CDR3 runs to 13 residues. Trimming took 6 bases from V and 2 from J, leaving 10 bases between them. The germline V gene has CDR1 MNHEY and CDR2 SMNVEV (reference sequence). The CDR3 coding sequence is TGTGCCAGCAGGCCGACAGAGAACTATGGCTACACCTTC. Translation gives CASRPTENYGYTF.

The chain couples TRBV12-3 or TRBV12-4 to TRBJ2-2; 10 nucleotides match TRBD1. V lost 6 bases to trimming and J lost 3 bases; unmatched junction nucleotides: 13. The CDR3 has 18 residues. The CDR3 nucleotides read TGTGCCAGCAGCCGCGGGACAGGGGTTACCCGGTACACCGGGGAGCTGTTTTTT. Its translation is CASSRGTGVTRYTGELFF.

This clonotype was found many times. The chain links TRBV12-3 or TRBV12-4 to TRBJ2-2; TRBD1 agrees at 11 bases. V was pared by 6 bases and J by 6 bases, with 6 bases of the junction left unmatched. The CDR3 is 15 residues long. The CDR3 nucleotides are TGTGCCAGCAGGATCCCGGGACAGGGGGCCGGGGAGCTGTTTTTT. Its translation is CASRIPGQGAGELFF.

V gene TRBV6-1 combines with J gene TRBJ2-1, with 9 bases lining up with TRBD1. CDR3 length equals 16 residues. V dropped 6 bases and J dropped 7; count of bases not matched to a gene: 13. CDR1 and CDR2 from the germline V gene are MNHNS and SASEGT. Here the CDR3 DNA reads TGTGCCAGCAGCTTCCCACCGGGACAGGGAGATAATGAGCAGTTCTTC. It specifies CASSFPPGQGDNEQFF.

Turning to this clonotype: A much larger clone lies a single base off, so this may be a read error. The J gene is TRBJ2-2, the V gene TRBV2; D is uncertain. This CDR3 comprises 11 residues. Germline V CDR1 and CDR2: SNHLY, FYNNEI. The germline V and J ends were trimmed by 6 bases and 4 bases, with 3 bases remaining between them. CDR3 amino acids: CASSTTGELFF. The CDR3, as DNA: TGTGCCAGCAGCACCACCGGGGAGCTGTTTTTT.

In this sample, this clonotype turned up a few times. The genes are TRBV20-1 and TRBJ2-7; 8 bases line up with TRBD2. Germline V gene sequence: CDR1 DFQATT, CDR2 SNEGSKA (reference sequence). This CDR3 has 15 amino acids. The J segment lost 6 bases and the V segment lost 0 bases, leaving 10 bases of the junction unmatched. The CDR3 loop reads CSARDRREGLREQYF. Here the CDR3 DNA reads TGCAGTGCTAGAGATCGACGGGAGGGCCTTCGCGAGCAGTACTTC.

The chain recombines TRBV10-3 with TRBJ2-6; a possible D gene is TRBD2 (5 bases). V lost 6 bases and J 2 bases, leaving 8 bases between the germline ends. Germline assignment: CDR1 ENHRY and CDR2 SYGVKD. CDR3 size: 14 residues. CDR3 residues: CAIRGSTGANVLTF. CDR3 nucleotides: TGTGCCATCAGGGGGAGTACTGGGGCCAACGTCCTGACTTTC.

This clonotype occurred a few times. The rearrangement links TRBV7-2 to TRBJ2-1; 8 bases are shared with TRBD2. Trimming took 1 base from V and 5 from J; bases not matched to a gene: 4. Germline CDR1 and CDR2: SGHTA and FQGNSA. The CDR3 covers 15 residues. CDR3 in amino acids: CASSLEAGVHNEQFF. CDR3 in DNA: TGTGCCAGCAGCTTAGAAGCGGGAGTCCACAATGAGCAGTTCTTC.

This clonotype was counted a single time. The J gene is TRBJ1-2, the V gene TRBV15, with 12 bases lining up with TRBD1. The CDR3 is made up of 16 amino acids. J lost 1 base, V lost 5 bases, and 5 bases had no gene match. Germline CDR1 reads LNHNV; CDR2 reads YYDKDF (reference sequence). This CDR3 reads CATSGTGGADNYGYTF. The CDR3 coding sequence is TGTGCCACCAGCGGGACAGGGGGCGCAGATAACTATGGCTACACCTTC.

The rearrangement links TRBV5-1 to TRBJ1-1; D uncertain. Trimming took 5 bases from V and 4 from J, leaving 18 bases between them. CDR3 size: 15 residues. Per germline, CDR1 SGHRS and CDR2 YFSETQ. The CDR3 sequence: CASSQSTSPPTEAFF. Here the CDR3 DNA reads TGCGCCAGCAGTCAGTCGACAAGTCCCCCCACTGAAGCTTTCTTT.